This T cell receptor (beta chain) was retrieved from a study of T cell changes during pregnancy in multiple sclerosis. Clones were sequenced by immunoSEQ multiplex PCR, and TCRdb holds only the in-frame ones, with some missing. The table records more than 65,000 clones, approximately 89% of them present only once. Looked up from germline, CDR1 is DFQATT and CDR2 is SNEGSKA (reference sequence). This CDR3 spans 11 amino acids. With 4 bases removed from V and 5 bases from J, the gap between germline ends came to 8 bases. The specimen comprised peripheral blood, sampled in the first trimester of pregnancy. The chain uses TRBV20-1 and TRBJ2-5; no clear D. The clonotype was recovered from a female donor with multiple sclerosis, enrolled in a pregnancy study. In DNA form, the CDR3 reads TGCAGTGCTATTTACGAGGAGACCCAGTACTTC. This encodes CSAIYEETQYF.